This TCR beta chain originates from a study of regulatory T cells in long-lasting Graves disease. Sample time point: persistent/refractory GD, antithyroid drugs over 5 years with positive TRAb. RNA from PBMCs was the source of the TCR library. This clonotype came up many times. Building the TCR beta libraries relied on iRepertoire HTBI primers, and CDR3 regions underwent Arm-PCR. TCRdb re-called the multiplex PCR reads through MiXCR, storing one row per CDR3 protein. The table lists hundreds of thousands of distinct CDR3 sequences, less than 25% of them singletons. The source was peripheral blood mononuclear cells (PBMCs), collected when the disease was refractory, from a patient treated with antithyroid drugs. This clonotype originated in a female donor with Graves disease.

CDR3 sequence: CASSWGSQQYF. The DNA of the CDR3 is TGTGCCAGCAGTTGGGGGAGTCAGCAGTACTTC. The rearrangement joins TRBV2 to TRBJ2-7; the D call may be TRBD1 or TRBD2 (5 bases each). V lost 5 bases and J lost 8, with 10 bases in between. CDR3 length: 11 amino acids. Germline CDR1 reads SNHLY; CDR2 reads FYNNEI.